The 22 T cell receptor beta chains below come from one sample, sequenced in a study of early T cells in non-severe SARS-CoV-2 infection. TCRdb redid the calling of the 5' RACE reads with MiXCR, one entry per CDR3 protein. The table records over 85,000 distinct CDR3 sequences, 10% to 15% of them present only once. Sequencing used whole blood. The receptors shown here come from an adult who was a healthcare worker with PCR-confirmed SARS-CoV-2 infection or an uninfected control (not recorded which).

This clonotype was counted at least ten times. The J gene is TRBJ2-7, the V gene TRBV11-2; tentative D call: TRBD2 (7 bases). The V gene's germline CDR1 is SGHAT and CDR2 FQNNGV. V was cut by 1 base and J by 2 bases, with 21 bases left in between. The CDR3 spans 18 residues. The CDR3 reads CASSLGGAGDQSPYEQYF. CDR3 sequence (DNA): TGTGCCAGCAGCTTAGGGGGGGCGGGAGACCAATCTCCCTACGAGCAGTACTTC.

The chain joins TRBV12-3 or TRBV12-4 to TRBJ2-5; TRBD1 matches at 10 bases. The V segment lost 2 bases and the J segment 4 bases; nucleotides outside the gene matches: 1. The CDR3 is 14 amino acids. CDR3 DNA: TGTGCCAGCAGTTTAAGACAGGGGGCAGAGACCCAGTACTTC. The encoded protein is CASSLRQGAETQYF.

This clonotype was counted many times. The V call is TRBV28, the J call TRBJ2-7; 7 nucleotides match TRBD2. Looked up from germline, CDR1 is MDHEN and CDR2 is SYDVKM. V shed 7 bases and J 6 bases; nucleotides not matched to a gene: 9. The CDR3 loop spans 13 amino acids. CDR3 amino acids: CASTGYGGSEQYF. Written as DNA, the CDR3 is TGTGCCAGCACGGGGTACGGCGGGAGCGAGCAGTACTTC.

The rearrangement uses TRBV5-5 and TRBJ2-6, with 12 bases lining up with TRBD1. Trimming at V came to 6 bases and at J to 0 bases, leaving 10 bases not matched to a gene. The length of the CDR3 is 19 residues. Germline assignment: CDR1 SGHKS and CDR2 YYEKEE (reference sequence). Here the CDR3 DNA reads TGTGCCAGCAAACCGGGACAGGGGGCGCTGGGCTCTGGGGCCAACGTCCTGACTTTC. This sequence encodes CASKPGQGALGSGANVLTF.

The chain recombines TRBV6-6 with TRBJ2-1; 7 bases agree with TRBD2. CDR1 MNHNY and CDR2 SVGAGI come from the germline V gene (reference sequence). V lost 6 bases, J lost 8 bases, and 4 bases stayed unmatched. The length of the CDR3 is 12 residues. In nucleotides, the CDR3 is TGTGCCAGCAGCCCTGGGGGGGATGAGCAGTTCTTC. Translated: CASSPGGDEQFF.

A remark on this clonotype: This may be a read error: a much more frequent sequence differs by one nucleotide. CDR3 loop: CTSSPAGQPQHF. The CDR3 region has the DNA TGTACCAGCAGCCCCGCCGGGCAGCCCCAGCATTTT. V gene TRBV28 combines with J gene TRBJ1-5; D ambiguous. The CDR3 is 12 amino acids. Germline-derived CDR1 and CDR2 are MDHEN and SYDVKM.

This chain uses TRBV11-2 with TRBJ2-7; D unresolved. Trimming stripped 4 bases from V and 4 bases from J, with 8 bases between. The CDR3 contains 12 residues. Germline values: CDR1 SGHAT, CDR2 FQNNGV. DNA of the CDR3: TGTGCCAGCAGCTCCTTGCGGTACGAGCAGTACTTC. Translated, it gives CASSSLRYEQYF.

There are many counts of this clonotype. The chain combines TRBV25-1 with TRBJ1-6; D perhaps matches TRBD1 (5 bases). V gave up 1 base and J gave up 5 bases, with 9 bases separating them. This CDR3 spans 15 amino acids. Germline V gives CDR1 MGHDK, CDR2 SYGVNS. The DNA for the CDR3 is TGTGCCAGCAGTGAATTAGGGACGCATAATTCACCCCTCCACTTT. Translating it yields CASSELGTHNSPLHF.

This clonotype was recorded many times. V gene TRBV7-9 combines with J gene TRBJ2-7, with D perhaps matching TRBD2 (5 bases). V lost 4 bases and J 2 bases, leaving 18 bases between the germline ends. This CDR3 comprises 16 residues. Germline values: CDR1 SEHNR, CDR2 FQNEAQ (reference sequence). This chain's CDR3 is CASSSSFWTLAYEQYF. The CDR3 nucleotides read TGTGCCAGCAGCTCATCTTTTTGGACTCTCGCCTACGAGCAGTACTTC.

This chain links TRBV5-1 with TRBJ2-7; 8 positions agree with TRBD1. Germline V gene data show CDR1 as SGHRS and CDR2 as YFSETQ. V shed 3 bases and J 3 bases; nucleotides not matched to a gene: 8. The CDR3 spans 15 residues. For the CDR3, the DNA is TGCGCCAGCAGCTGGGGTGGACAGGGTTTCTACGAGCAGTACTTC. Translated: CASSWGGQGFYEQYF.

The chain joins TRBV28 to TRBJ2-7, with 9 bases matching TRBD1. The CDR3 consists of 16 residues. Germline V gene data show CDR1 as MDHEN and CDR2 as SYDVKM. The V and J ends lost 4 bases and 4 bases, in that order; junction bases with no gene match: 11. The CDR3 bases are TGTGCCAGCAGTTATAATTCCGGGACAGGGTTTTACGAGCAGTACTTC. It yields the protein CASSYNSGTGFYEQYF. The full variable domain, its missing parts supplied by reference TRBV28 and TRBJ2-7, is DVKVTQSSRYLVKRTGEKVFLECVQDMDHENMFWYRQDPGLGLRLIYFSYDVKMKEKGDIPEGYSVSREKKERFSLILESASTNQTSMYLCASSYNSGTGFYEQYFGPGTRLTVT.

The sample holds many counts of this clonotype. The rearrangement links TRBV4-2 to TRBJ2-2, with 8 bases lining up with TRBD2. This CDR3 is 15 amino acids long. Germline V gives CDR1 LGHNA, CDR2 YNFKEQ. Losses at the gene ends were 4 bases for V and 5 bases for J; bases not matched to a gene: 6. CDR3 nucleotides: TGTGCCAGCAGCCCGGGGGGGAGTAGGACCGGGGAGCTGTTTTTT. Residues: CASSPGGSRTGELFF.

The chain couples TRBV20-1 to TRBJ2-7, with 9 bases that match TRBD1. Germline V gene lookup returns CDR1 DFQATT and CDR2 SNEGSKA (reference sequence). The CDR3 loop spans 12 amino acids. J was trimmed by 4 bases and V by 4 bases; bases with no gene match: 2. CDR3 sequence reads: CSATDRGYEQYF. CDR3 DNA: TGCAGTGCTACGGACAGGGGATACGAGCAGTACTTC.

This clonotype appeared a few times. This chain uses TRBV7-9 with TRBJ2-2, with D possibly being TRBD1 or TRBD2 (6 bases each). CDR1 SEHNR and CDR2 FQNEAQ come from the germline V gene (reference sequence). This CDR3 spans 18 amino acids. Trimming removed 0 bases at V and 1 base at J, with 15 bases between. The CDR3, as DNA: TGTGCCAGCAGCTTAGCGCGGGACAACCGACAGAACACCGGGGAGCTGTTTTTT. This sequence encodes CASSLARDNRQNTGELFF. Using reference TRBV7-9 and TRBJ2-2 for the parts outside the CDR3, the full variable domain is DTGVSQNPRHKITKRGQNVTFRCDPISEHNRLYWYRQTLGQGPEFLTYFQNEAQLEKSRLLSDRFSAERPKGSFSTLEIQRTEQGDSAMYLCASSLARDNRQNTGELFFGEGSRLTVL.

To note about this clonotype: One end of the junction fails to match germline, which may point to a read error. The V and J genes are TRBV6-5 and TRBJ1-1; no definite D call. This CDR3 is built from 15 residues. Germline assignment: CDR1 MNHEY and CDR2 SVGAGI. The CDR3 loop reads CVSTSGRTLNTEAFF. For the CDR3, the DNA is TGTGTCAGCACTTCAGGACGAACTTTGAACACTGAAGCTTTCTTT.

This clonotype was detected many times. The chain uses TRBV12-3 or TRBV12-4 and TRBJ2-7; D tentatively fits TRBD1 or TRBD2 (5 bases each). The CDR3 runs 16 residues. V was shortened by 8 bases and J by 2 bases, with 22 bases between the two germline ends. CDR3 sequence reads: CASGSGTEYNTYEQYF. As DNA, the CDR3 is TGTGCCAGCGGGTCCGGGACGGAATACAATACCTACGAGCAGTACTTC.

A note on this clonotype: This may be a read error, as it is one base from a much larger clone. The J gene is TRBJ1-5, the V gene TRBV10-3; 9 bases align to TRBD1. CDR1 ENHRY and CDR2 SYGVKD come from the germline V gene. The CDR3 runs 17 residues. This CDR3 is CAISSGTGKLSDQPQHF. The CDR3 bases are TGTGCCATCAGTTCCGGGACAGGGAAACTTAGCGATCAGCCCCAGCATTTT.

Worth noting for this clonotype: A much larger clone differs from this one at a single base, so this may be a read error. V gene TRBV19 combines with J gene TRBJ1-2; TRBD1 matches at 8 bases. The CDR3 has 13 residues. Per the germline V gene, CDR1 is LNHDA and CDR2 is SQIVND (reference sequence). In DNA, the CDR3 is TGTGCCCGTAGAAAGGACAGGGTCGCTGGCTACACCTTC. Protein sequence: CARRKDRVAGYTF.

The J gene is TRBJ1-1, the V gene TRBV9; no clear D gene. Trimming removed 0 bases from V and 1 base from J, with 7 bases in between. CDR3 length: 14 amino acids. The germline gives CDR1 SGDLS, CDR2 YYNGEE. The CDR3 spells CASSVGWGNTEAFF. CDR3 sequence (DNA): TGTGCCAGCAGCGTAGGATGGGGGAACACTGAAGCTTTCTTT. Supplemented by reference TRBV9 and TRBJ1-1, the full variable domain reads DSGVTQTPKHLITATGQRVTLRCSPRSGDLSVYWYQQSLDQGLQFLIQYYNGEERAKGNILERFSAQQFPDLHSELNLSSLELGDSALYFCASSVGWGNTEAFFGQGTRLTVV.

In this sample, this clonotype turned up many times. CDR3 protein: CASSFISREVDLYGYTF. Written as DNA, the CDR3 is TGTGCCAGCAGTTTTATCTCCCGGGAAGTAGATCTCTATGGCTACACCTTC. J is TRBJ1-2 and V is TRBV27; D gene ambiguous. This CDR3 region has 17 residues. Germline CDR1 MNHEY, CDR2 SMNVEV (reference sequence). V shed 3 bases and J shed 4 bases, with 21 bases lying between them.

This clonotype came up a few times. The rearrangement uses TRBV20-1 and TRBJ1-1; D uncertain. Germline CDR1 is DFQATT and CDR2 is SNEGSKA (reference sequence). CDR3 length equals 13 residues. The V and J ends lost 3 bases and 2 bases respectively, with 10 bases between them. The DNA of the CDR3 is TGCAGTGCTAGCGGGGTGATAAACACTGAAGCTTTCTTT. As protein: CSASGVINTEAFF.

This clonotype was seen at least ten times. V gene TRBV21-1 combines with J gene TRBJ2-2. TRBV21-1 is listed as a pseudogene. The CDR3 consists of 16 residues. In DNA, the CDR3 is TGTGCCAGCAGCAAAGCTGTCAGACCGAACACCGGGGAGCTGTTTTTT. This sequence encodes CASSKAVRPNTGELFF.